Listed here are 12 T cell receptor beta chains from one sample, sequenced in a study of identical twins. TCRdb reanalysed the 5' RACE reads using MiXCR and keeps one entry per CDR3 protein. Of about 490,000 distinct CDR3 sequences listed, roughly 15% were seen once; the top ten hold nearly 0.45%. This sample also belongs to another study, concerning yellow fever vaccine responses in identical twins.

The material sequenced was CD4+ T cells sorted from blood. These receptors were collected from a woman aged 18-29 years in good health.

This clonotype was seen ten or more times. This rearrangement joins TRBV14 to TRBJ2-1; no clear D gene. The V end was cut by 3 bases, the J end by 10 bases, with 10 bases between. This CDR3 has 12 residues. Germline V lookup: CDR1 SGHDN, CDR2 FVKESK. This CDR3 is CASSQAGREQFF. DNA of the CDR3: TGTGCCAGCAGCCAGGCCGGACGAGAGCAGTTCTTC.

This clonotype was found a few times. The chain carries TRBV5-1 and TRBJ1-1; 10 nucleotides match TRBD1. V was clipped by 0 bases and J by 3 bases; unmatched bases: 8. The germline CDR1 and CDR2 sequences are SGHRS and YFSETQ. The CDR3 length is 17 residues. The CDR3 sequence: CASSLVALGTGDTEAFF. The CDR3 region has the DNA TGCGCCAGCAGCTTGGTAGCCCTCGGGACAGGGGACACTGAAGCTTTCTTT.

This clonotype was observed a few times. The CDR3 DNA sequence: TGTGCCAGCAGTTTATCGACCCGGCGGTCACCCCTCCACTTT. Encoded protein: CASSLSTRRSPLHF. The genes are TRBV12-3 or TRBV12-4 and TRBJ1-6; D remains unclear. This CDR3 has 14 amino acids. The germline V and J ends were trimmed by 2 bases and 10 bases, with 12 bases remaining between them.

The V and J genes are TRBV28 and TRBJ2-7, with TRBD1 matching 7 bases. The CDR3 runs to 12 residues. J gave up 4 bases and V 5 bases, and 2 bases lay outside the gene matches. CDR1 and CDR2 (germline): MDHEN, SYDVKM. CDR3 loop: CASSPGQYEQYF. The CDR3 DNA follows: TGTGCCAGCAGTCCGGGACAGTACGAGCAGTACTTC.

This clonotype appeared a few times. This chain connects TRBV15 to TRBJ2-4, with D possibly being TRBD2 (5 bases). CDR1 is LNHNV and CDR2 is YYDKDF in the germline V gene (reference sequence). Trimming cost V 1 base and J 2 bases, with 12 bases left between them. The CDR3 length is 16 residues. The CDR3 region has the DNA TGTGCCACCAGCAGAGTGGAGCGGTGGTCCAAAAACATTCAGTACTTC. This sequence encodes CATSRVERWSKNIQYF.

This clonotype was counted only a few times. The chain is built from TRBV3-1 and TRBJ1-1; tentatively, D is TRBD1 (6 bases). The CDR3 is 16 amino acids. Trimming left V 4 bases short and J 1 base short, with 16 bases between. Germline V gene data show CDR1 as LGHDT and CDR2 as YNNKEL (reference sequence). The CDR3 sequence is CASSPQGTVQNTEAFF. The CDR3 region has the DNA TGTGCCAGCAGCCCACAGGGTACAGTTCAGAACACTGAAGCTTTCTTT.

Concerning this clonotype: A junction end diverges from the germline sequence, so it may reflect a read error. The chain recombines TRBV28 with TRBJ2-7, with unresolved D. The length of the CDR3 is 11 residues. The germline CDR1 and CDR2 sequences are MDHEN and SYDVKM. CDR3 protein: CASSRRTSFHF. The CDR3 DNA follows: TGTGCCAGCAGTCGCCGCACCTCTTTCCACTTC.

The rearrangement links TRBV20-1 to TRBJ1-5, with D unresolved. The CDR3 contains 14 residues. V was shortened by 1 base and J by 4 bases, with 11 bases between the two germline ends. Germline CDR1 reads DFQATT; CDR2 reads SNEGSKA (reference sequence). CDR3: CSARGTVRNQPQHF. In DNA, the CDR3 is TGCAGTGCTAGAGGCACAGTGCGTAATCAGCCCCAGCATTTT.

This clonotype was picked up many times. The chain is built from TRBV5-1 and TRBJ2-5, with D perhaps TRBD2 (6 bases). Germline CDR1 is SGHRS and CDR2 is YFSETQ. This CDR3 contains 14 residues. Deletions cut 5 bases from V and 5 bases from J, with 16 bases between. The CDR3 loop is CASSPWGLEETQYF. The CDR3 coding sequence is TGCGCCAGCAGTCCATGGGGACTCGAGGAGACCCAGTACTTC.

This clonotype has a handful of counts. V usage is TRBV12-3 or TRBV12-4 and J usage is TRBJ2-3, with a weak D call TRBD2 (5 bases). Deletions cut 1 base from V and 5 bases from J, with 19 bases between. This CDR3 has 17 amino acids. This chain's CDR3 is CASSLEVFERGRDTQYF. The CDR3 bases are TGTGCCAGCAGTTTAGAGGTATTCGAGCGAGGGAGAGATACGCAGTATTTT.

This sequence joins TRBV14 and TRBJ2-1; tentatively, D is TRBD1 (6 bases). Trimming removed 2 bases from V and 6 bases from J, with 11 bases in between. The CDR3 has 14 residues. Germline V lookup: CDR1 SGHDN, CDR2 FVKESK. The CDR3 nucleotides read TGTGCCAGCAGCCAAATTGGACAGTTCAATGAGCAGTTCTTC. Its translation is CASSQIGQFNEQFF.

The rearrangement joins TRBV7-9 to TRBJ1-6; the match to TRBD1 covers 9 bases. The CDR3 runs 15 residues. V shed 5 bases and J 10 bases; nucleotides not matched to a gene: 9. Germline loops: CDR1 SEHNR, CDR2 FQNEAQ (reference sequence). As DNA, the CDR3 is TGTGCCAGCAGCCTCGGTAGGGACAGGGAATCACCCCTCCACTTT. The encoded protein is CASSLGRDRESPLHF.